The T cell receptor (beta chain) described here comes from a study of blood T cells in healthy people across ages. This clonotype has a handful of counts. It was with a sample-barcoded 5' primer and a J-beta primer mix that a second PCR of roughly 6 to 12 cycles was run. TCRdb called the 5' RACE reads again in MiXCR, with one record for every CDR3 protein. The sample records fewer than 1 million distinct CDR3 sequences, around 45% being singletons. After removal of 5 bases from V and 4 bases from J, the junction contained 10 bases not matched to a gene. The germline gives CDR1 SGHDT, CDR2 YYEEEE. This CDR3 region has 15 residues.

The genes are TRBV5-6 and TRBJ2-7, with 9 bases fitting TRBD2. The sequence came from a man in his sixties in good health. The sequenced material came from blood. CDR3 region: CASRGTGAGGYEQYF. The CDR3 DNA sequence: TGTGCCAGCAGAGGGACTGGAGCGGGGGGATACGAGCAGTACTTC.